The clone carrying this TCR beta chain was detected a few times. Its antigen is not known. MiXCR was run by TCRdb on the reads, yielding one entry per CDR3 protein. This table holds about 60,000 distinct CDR3 sequences, 60% to 65% found once. J lost 2 bases, V lost 7 bases, and 8 bases had no gene match. Germline V gene lookup returns CDR1 SNHLY and CDR2 FYNNEI. CDR3 length: 17 residues. This specimen belongs to a study of type 1 regulatory T cells. The origin of this receptor is a human donor in good health. The V call is TRBV2, the J call TRBJ2-3; 14 bases fit TRBD2. Sequencing was performed on cultured non-Tr1 T cells, either the whole culture or a sorted T cell fraction (not recorded which). The CDR3 region is CASNPGLAGVLTDTQYF. CDR3 nucleotide sequence: TGTGCCAGCAATCCGGGACTAGCGGGGGTTCTCACAGATACGCAGTATTTT.